This T cell receptor beta chain is drawn from a study of blood T cell repertoires in COVID-19. In the study overall: The study drew acute and convalescent COVID-19 samples from the United States, Italy and Spain. T cells, B-cell-depleted T cells, or PBMCs supplied cDNA or gDNA.

Per the authors' pipeline: The authors estimated nucleated cell counts from reference gene primer amplification. Method: immunoSEQ multiplex PCR; TCRdb's copy keeps in-frame clones and lacks some. V, J and clone size are taken as reported in that table, and D and trimming were inferred from the DNA itself. The sample includes about 140,000 clones, 65% to 90% of them seen just once. From germline, CDR1 is SNHLY and CDR2 FYNNEI. Trimming cost V 4 bases and J 1 base, with 13 bases left between them. This CDR3 has 15 residues. The sequenced material came from peripheral blood. This chain connects TRBV2 to TRBJ1-1; D possibly corresponds to TRBD1 (5 bases). This sequence originates from a man aged 45-65 years with acute or convalescent COVID-19. The CDR3 loop reads CASSVQGFGNTEAFF. In DNA, the CDR3 is TGTGCCAGCAGTGTCCAGGGATTTGGGAACACTGAAGCTTTCTTT. The entire variable domain, with the rest obtained from reference TRBV2 and TRBJ1-1, is as follows: EPEVTQTPSHQVTQMGQEVILRCVPISNHLYFYWYRQILGQKVEFLVSFYNNEISEKSEIFDDQFSVERPDGSNFTLKIRSTKLEDSAMYFCASSVQGFGNTEAFFGQGTRLTVV.